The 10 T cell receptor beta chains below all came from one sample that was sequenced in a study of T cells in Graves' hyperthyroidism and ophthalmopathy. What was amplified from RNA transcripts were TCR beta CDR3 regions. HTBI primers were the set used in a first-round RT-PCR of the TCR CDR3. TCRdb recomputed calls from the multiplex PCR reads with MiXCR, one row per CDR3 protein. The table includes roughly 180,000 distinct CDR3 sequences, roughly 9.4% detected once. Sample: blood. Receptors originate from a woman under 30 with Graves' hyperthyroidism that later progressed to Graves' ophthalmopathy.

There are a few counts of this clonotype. The CDR3 bases are TGCGCCAGCAGCCCTCGAGTCGTAGCGGCCAGCTACGAGCAGTACTTC. Residues: CASSPRVVAASYEQYF. The rearrangement joins TRBV4-1 to TRBJ2-7; D might be TRBD2 (6 bases). Germline V gene lookup returns CDR1 MGHRA and CDR2 YSYEKL. The CDR3 length is 16 residues. V was pared by 4 bases and J by 3 bases, with 19 bases between.

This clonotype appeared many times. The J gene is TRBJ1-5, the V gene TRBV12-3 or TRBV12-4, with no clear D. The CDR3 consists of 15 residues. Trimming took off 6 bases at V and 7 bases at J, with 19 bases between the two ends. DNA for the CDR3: TGTGCCAGCAGCCCCCTCCTATCGGCGAGCCAGCCCCAGCATTTT. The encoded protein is CASSPLLSASQPQHF.

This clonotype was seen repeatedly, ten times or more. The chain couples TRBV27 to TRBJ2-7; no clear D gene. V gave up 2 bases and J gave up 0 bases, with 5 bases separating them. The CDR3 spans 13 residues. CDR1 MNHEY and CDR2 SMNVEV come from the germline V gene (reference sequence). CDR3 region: CASSLRISYEQYF. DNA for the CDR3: TGTGCCAGCAGTTTAAGGATCTCCTACGAGCAGTACTTC.

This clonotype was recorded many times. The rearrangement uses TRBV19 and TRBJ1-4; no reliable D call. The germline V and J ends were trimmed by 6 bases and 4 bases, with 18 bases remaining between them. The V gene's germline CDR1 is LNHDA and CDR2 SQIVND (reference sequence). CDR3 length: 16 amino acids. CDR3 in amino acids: CASRVREDAFNEKLFF. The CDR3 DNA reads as TGTGCCAGTAGGGTAAGGGAAGACGCGTTTAATGAAAAACTGTTTTTT.

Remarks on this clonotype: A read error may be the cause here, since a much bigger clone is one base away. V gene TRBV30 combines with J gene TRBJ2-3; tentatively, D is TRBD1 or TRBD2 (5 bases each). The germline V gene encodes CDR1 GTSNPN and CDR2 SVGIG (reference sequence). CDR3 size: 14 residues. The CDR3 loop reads CVWSTGQSTDTQYF. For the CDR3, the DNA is TGTGTCTGGAGCACGGGGCAGAGCACAGATACGCAGTATTTT.

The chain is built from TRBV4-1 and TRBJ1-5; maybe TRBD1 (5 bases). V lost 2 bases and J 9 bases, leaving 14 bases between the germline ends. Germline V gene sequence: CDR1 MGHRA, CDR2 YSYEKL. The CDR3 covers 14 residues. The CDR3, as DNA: TGCGCCAGCAGCCAACAGGGCCGGCAGGGGCCCCAGCATTTT. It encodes CASSQQGRQGPQHF.

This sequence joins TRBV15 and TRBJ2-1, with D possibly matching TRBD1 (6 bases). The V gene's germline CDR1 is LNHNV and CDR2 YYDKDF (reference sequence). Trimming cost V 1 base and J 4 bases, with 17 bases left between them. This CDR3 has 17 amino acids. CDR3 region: CATSRGVGAPPYNEQFF. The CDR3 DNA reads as TGTGCCACCAGCAGAGGAGTGGGGGCGCCTCCTTACAATGAGCAGTTCTTC.

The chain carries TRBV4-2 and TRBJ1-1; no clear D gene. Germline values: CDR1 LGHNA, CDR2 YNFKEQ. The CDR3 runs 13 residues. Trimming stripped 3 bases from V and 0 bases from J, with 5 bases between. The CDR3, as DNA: TGTGCCAGCAGCCATGACCTGAACACTGAAGCTTTCTTT. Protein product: CASSHDLNTEAFF.

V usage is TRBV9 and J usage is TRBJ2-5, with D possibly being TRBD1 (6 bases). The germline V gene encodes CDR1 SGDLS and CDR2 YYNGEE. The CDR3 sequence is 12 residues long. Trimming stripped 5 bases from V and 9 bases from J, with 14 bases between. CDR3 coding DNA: TGTGCCAGCAGTCTCGATTCAGGGGCCCAGTACTTC. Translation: CASSLDSGAQYF.

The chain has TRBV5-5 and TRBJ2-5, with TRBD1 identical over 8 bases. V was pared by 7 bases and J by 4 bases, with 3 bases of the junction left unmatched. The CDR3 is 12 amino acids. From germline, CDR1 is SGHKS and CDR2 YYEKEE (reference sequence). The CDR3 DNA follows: TGTGCCAGCTGCGACAGGGGAGAGACCCAGTACTTC. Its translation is CASCDRGETQYF.